This section outlines one T cell receptor (beta chain) sequence together with its context. Its antigen remains unidentified. The data are from a study of cytomegalovirus exposure and HLA in healthy donors. Turning to the study itself: Among about 200 million T cells, an earlier analysis found 95 million to 140 million unique TCR beta sequences.

J lost 13 bases, V lost 4 bases, and 9 bases had no gene match. Germline-derived CDR1 and CDR2 are MDHEN and SYDVKM. This CDR3 is 12 amino acids long. PCR involved 60 Vbeta and 13 Jbeta primers. Using immunoSEQ multiplex PCR, the repertoire was profiled, and TCRdb retains in-frame clones only, with some absent. The sample holds 150,000 to 190,000 clones, roughly 75% seen once. General study points: Later work associated 16,951 TCR beta sequences with HLA alleles at 0.05 false discovery rate. In a later analysis, HLA-associated beta chains showed higher expansion and lower generation probabilities than comparable chains.

This clonotype was obtained from a man aged 18 to 29 in good health and CMV-seronegative. The gene calls are TRBV28 and TRBJ1-2; the match to TRBD1 covers 7 bases. Sequenced: PBMCs. The CDR3 reads CASSWRTGVGTF. The CDR3 DNA is TGTGCCAGCAGTTGGAGAACAGGGGTAGGCACCTTC.